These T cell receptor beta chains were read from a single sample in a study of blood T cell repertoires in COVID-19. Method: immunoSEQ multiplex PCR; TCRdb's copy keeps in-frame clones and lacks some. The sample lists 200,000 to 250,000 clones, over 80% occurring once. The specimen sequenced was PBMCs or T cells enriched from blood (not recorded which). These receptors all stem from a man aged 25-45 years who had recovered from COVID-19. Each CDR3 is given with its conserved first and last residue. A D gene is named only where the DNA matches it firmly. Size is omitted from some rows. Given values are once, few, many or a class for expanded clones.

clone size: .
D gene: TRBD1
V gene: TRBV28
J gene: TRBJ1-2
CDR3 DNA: TGTGCCAGCAGTTTCATACAGGGGGCCTATGGCTACACCTTC
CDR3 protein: CASSFIQGAYGYTF

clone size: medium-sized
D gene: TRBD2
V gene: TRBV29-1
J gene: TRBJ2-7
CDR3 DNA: TGCAGCGTTGAAATCGTAACTAGCGGAAGCGGGAGGGCATTC
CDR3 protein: CSVEIVTSGSGRAF

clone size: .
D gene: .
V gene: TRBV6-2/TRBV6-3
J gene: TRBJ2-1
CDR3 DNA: TGTGCCAGCAGCTTCCTCGGGAGTCGGGAGCAGTTCTTC
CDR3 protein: CASSFLGSREQFF

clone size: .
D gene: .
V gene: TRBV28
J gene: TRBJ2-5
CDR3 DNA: TGTGCCAGCAGTTTCCCAGGTGGGGAGACCCAGTACTTC
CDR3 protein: CASSFPGGETQYF

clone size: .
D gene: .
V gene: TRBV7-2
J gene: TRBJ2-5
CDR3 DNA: TGTGCCAGCAGCTTAGGACAGGTGGGGCAGGAGACCCAGTACTTC
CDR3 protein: CASSLGQVGQETQYF

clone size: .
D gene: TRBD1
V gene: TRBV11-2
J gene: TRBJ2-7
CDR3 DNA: TGTGCCAGCAGCTCCCGTCCTCTGAGGACAGGGGGTTCCTACGAGCAGTACTTC
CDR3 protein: CASSSRPLRTGGSYEQYF

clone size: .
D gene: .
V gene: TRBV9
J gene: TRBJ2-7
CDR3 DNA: TGTGCCAGCAGCGTAGGGCGGCAGAACGAGCAGTACTTC
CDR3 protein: CASSVGRQNEQYF

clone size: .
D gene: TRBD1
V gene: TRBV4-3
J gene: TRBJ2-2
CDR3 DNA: TGCGCCAGCAGCCCCAAACAGGGGTACACCGGGGAGCTGTTTTTT
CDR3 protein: CASSPKQGYTGELFF

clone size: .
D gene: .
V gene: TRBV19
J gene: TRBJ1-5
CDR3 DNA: TGTGCCAGCACGAAAGGGGGGGATAGCAATCAGCCCCAGCATTTT
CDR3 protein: CASTKGGDSNQPQHF

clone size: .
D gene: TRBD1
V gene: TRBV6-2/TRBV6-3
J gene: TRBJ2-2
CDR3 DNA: TGTGCCAGCAGTTACTCGAGGACGGGACAGGAAAACACCGGGGAGCTGTTTTTT
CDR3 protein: CASSYSRTGQENTGELFF

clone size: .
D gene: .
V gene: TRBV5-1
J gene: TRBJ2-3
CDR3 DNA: TGCGCCAGCAGCTTTATTTCTGGGCTAGCGACCGATACGCAGTATTTT
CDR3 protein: CASSFISGLATDTQYF

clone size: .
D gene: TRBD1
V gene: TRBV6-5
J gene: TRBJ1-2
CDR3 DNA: TGTGCCAGCAGCCCACAGGGGAACTATGGCTACACCTTC
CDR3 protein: CASSPQGNYGYTF

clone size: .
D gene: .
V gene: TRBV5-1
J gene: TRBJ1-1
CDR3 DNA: TGCGCCAGCAGCTTCGAACCAACAGGGAATGAAGCTTTCTTT
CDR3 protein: CASSFEPTGNEAFF

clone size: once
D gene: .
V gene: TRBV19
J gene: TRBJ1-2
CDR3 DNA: TGTGCCAGTAGTATAGTTCAGGGCGCTAACTATGGCTACACCTTC
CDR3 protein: CASSIVQGANYGYTF

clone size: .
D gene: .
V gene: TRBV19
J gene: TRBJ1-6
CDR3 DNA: TGTGCCAGTAGGCAAAATACGGACAGTTACTCCTATAATTCACCCCTCCACTTT
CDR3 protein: CASRQNTDSYSYNSPLHF

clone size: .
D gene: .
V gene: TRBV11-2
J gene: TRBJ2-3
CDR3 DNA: TGTGCCAGCAGCTTAGGCGGTGTGTTCGATACGCAGTATTTT
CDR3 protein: CASSLGGVFDTQYF

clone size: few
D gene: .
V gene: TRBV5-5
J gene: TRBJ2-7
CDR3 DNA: TGTGCCAGCAGCTTGCTACAGGGAAATTTGTACGAGCAGTACTTC
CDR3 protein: CASSLLQGNLYEQYF

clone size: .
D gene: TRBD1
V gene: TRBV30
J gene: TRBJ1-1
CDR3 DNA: TGTGCCTGGAGTGGGGGACAGGGGAACACTGAAGCTTTCTTT
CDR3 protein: CAWSGGQGNTEAFF

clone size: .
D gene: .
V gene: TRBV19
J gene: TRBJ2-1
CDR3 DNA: TGTGCCAGTAGCCTAACCGACTACAATGAGCAGTTCTTC
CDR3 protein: CASSLTDYNEQFF

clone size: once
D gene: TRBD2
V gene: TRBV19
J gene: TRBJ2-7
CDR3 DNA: TGTGCCACCGCGATAGGGCTAGCGGGAGACTACGAGCAGTACTTC
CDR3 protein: CATAIGLAGDYEQYF

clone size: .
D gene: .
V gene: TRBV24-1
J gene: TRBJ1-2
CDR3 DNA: TGTGCCACCAGTGATTTCGGGAACTATGGCTACACCTTC
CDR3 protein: CATSDFGNYGYTF

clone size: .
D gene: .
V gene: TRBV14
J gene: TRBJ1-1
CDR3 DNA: TGTGCCAGCAGCCACAATTATGGTCGGGGGGCGAAGACTGAAGCTTTCTTT
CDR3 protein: CASSHNYGRGAKTEAFF

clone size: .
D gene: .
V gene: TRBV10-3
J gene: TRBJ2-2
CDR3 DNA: TGTGCCATCAGCCCGGGACAGAACACCGGGGAGCTGTTTTTT
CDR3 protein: CAISPGQNTGELFF

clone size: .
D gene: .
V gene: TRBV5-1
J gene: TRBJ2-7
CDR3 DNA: TGCGCCAGCAGCTTGGTGGCAGGATCCTACGAGCAGTACTTC
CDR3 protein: CASSLVAGSYEQYF

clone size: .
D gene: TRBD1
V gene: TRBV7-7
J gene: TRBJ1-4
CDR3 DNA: TGTGCTAGCAGCCCTATATCGACAGGGGAAAAACTGTTTTTT
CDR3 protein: CASSPISTGEKLFF

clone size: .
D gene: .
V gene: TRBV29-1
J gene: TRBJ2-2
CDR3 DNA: TGCAGCGTTGAAGGGAGAGGTACTCCGGGCACCGGGGAGCTGTTTTTT
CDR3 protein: CSVEGRGTPGTGELFF